Shown below are 5 T cell receptor beta chains from a single sample sequenced in a study of vaccination and CD4 T cells after COVID-19. Sample treatment: roughly 10-day PBMC culture with coronavirus spike peptide pools or control peptides (ViraFEST assay). The Oncomine TCR Beta short-read assay was what sequenced the DNA obtained from cultured CD4+ T cells. TCRdb re-called the PCR reads through MiXCR, storing one row per CDR3 protein. This table has 20,000 or so distinct CDR3 sequences, roughly 46% appearing once. No antigen is known for these receptors. This sample comprised CD4+ T cells from blood, cultured in vitro, obtained before SARS-CoV-2 vaccination. The receptors originated from a human donor who had recovered from COVID-19.

The chain combines TRBV28 with TRBJ1-1; 9 nucleotides match TRBD1. Germline-derived CDR1 and CDR2 are MDHEN and SYDVKM. CDR3 length: 15 amino acids. Trimming cost V 3 bases and J 2 bases; bases outside gene matches: 4. The CDR3 is CASSLRTGVNTEAFF. CDR3 sequence (DNA): TGTGCCAGCAGTTTGCGGACAGGGGTCAACACTGAAGCTTTCTTT.

This chain uses TRBV7-2 with TRBJ1-5; unclear D gene. The V gene's germline CDR1 is SGHTA and CDR2 FQGNSA. This CDR3 is 13 amino acids long. Deletions cut 1 base from V and 4 bases from J, with 5 bases between. As DNA, the CDR3 is TGTGCCAGCAGCTTAGTAGAGAATCAGCCCCAGCATTTT. Its translation: CASSLVENQPQHF.

The sample holds a few counts of this clonotype. CDR3 loop: CASMDNSYQETQYF. CDR3 sequence (DNA): TGTGCCAGCATGGACAACTCTTACCAAGAGACCCAGTACTTC. J is TRBJ2-5 and V is TRBV6-1; tentatively, D is TRBD1 (5 bases). The V gene's germline CDR1 is MNHNS and CDR2 SASEGT. V gave up 7 bases and J gave up 0 bases, with 12 bases separating them. CDR3 length: 14 amino acids.

This clonotype was observed a handful of times. The rearrangement uses TRBV28 and TRBJ1-1; D remains unclear. This CDR3 spans 11 amino acids. The germline CDR1 and CDR2 sequences are MDHEN and SYDVKM. Trimming shortened V by 6 bases and J by 2 bases, and 4 bases separated the two germline ends. The CDR3 loop reads CASSPNTEAFF. Here the CDR3 DNA reads TGTGCCAGCAGCCCCAACACTGAAGCTTTCTTT.

The rearrangement joins TRBV3-1 to TRBJ1-2; D is possibly TRBD1 (6 bases). V gave up 1 base and J gave up 7 bases, with 13 bases separating them. This CDR3 is built from 14 residues. From germline, CDR1 is LGHDT and CDR2 YNNKEL (reference sequence). Written as DNA, the CDR3 is TGTGCCAGCAGCCAAGGCGCAGGAGGGGGTGGCTACACCTTC. Its protein is CASSQGAGGGGYTF.